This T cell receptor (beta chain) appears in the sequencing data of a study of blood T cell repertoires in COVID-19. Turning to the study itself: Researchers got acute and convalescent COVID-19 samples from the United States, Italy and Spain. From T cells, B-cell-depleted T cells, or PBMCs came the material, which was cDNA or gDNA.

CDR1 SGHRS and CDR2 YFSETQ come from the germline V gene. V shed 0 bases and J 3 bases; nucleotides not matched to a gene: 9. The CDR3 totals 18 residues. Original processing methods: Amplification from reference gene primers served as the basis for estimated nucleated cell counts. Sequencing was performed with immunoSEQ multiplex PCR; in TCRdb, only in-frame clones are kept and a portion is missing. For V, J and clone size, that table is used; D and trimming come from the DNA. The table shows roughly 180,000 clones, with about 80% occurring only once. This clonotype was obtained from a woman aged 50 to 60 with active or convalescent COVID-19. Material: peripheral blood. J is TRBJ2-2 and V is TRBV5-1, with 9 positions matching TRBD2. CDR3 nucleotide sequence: TGCGCCAGCAGCTTGGGGGCTAGCGGGACTATTGACACCGGGGAGCTGTTTTTT. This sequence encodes CASSLGASGTIDTGELFF.